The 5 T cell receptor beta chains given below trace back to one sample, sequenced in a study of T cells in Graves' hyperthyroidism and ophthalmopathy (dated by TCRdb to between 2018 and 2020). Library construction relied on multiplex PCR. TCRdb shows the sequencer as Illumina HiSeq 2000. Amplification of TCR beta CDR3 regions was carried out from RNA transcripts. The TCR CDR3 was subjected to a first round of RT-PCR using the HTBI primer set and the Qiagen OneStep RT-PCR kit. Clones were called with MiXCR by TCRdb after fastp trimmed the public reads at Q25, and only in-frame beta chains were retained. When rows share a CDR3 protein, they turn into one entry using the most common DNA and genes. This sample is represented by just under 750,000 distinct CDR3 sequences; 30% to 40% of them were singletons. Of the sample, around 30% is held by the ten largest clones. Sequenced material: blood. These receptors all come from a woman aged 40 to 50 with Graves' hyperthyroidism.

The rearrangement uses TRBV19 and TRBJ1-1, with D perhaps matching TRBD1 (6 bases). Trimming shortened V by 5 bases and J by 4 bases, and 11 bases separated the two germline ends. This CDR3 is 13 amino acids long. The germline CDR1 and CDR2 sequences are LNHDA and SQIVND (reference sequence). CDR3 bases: TGTGCCAGTAGTGCCAGGGGTCGCACTGAAGCTTTCTTT. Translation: CASSARGRTEAFF.

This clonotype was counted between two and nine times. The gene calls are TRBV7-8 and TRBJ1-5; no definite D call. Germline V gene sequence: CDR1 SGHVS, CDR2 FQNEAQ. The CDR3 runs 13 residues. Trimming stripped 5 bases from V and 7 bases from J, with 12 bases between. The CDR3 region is CASSESSVQPQHF. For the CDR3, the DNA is TGTGCCAGCAGCGAAAGTAGCGTCCAGCCCCAGCATTTT.

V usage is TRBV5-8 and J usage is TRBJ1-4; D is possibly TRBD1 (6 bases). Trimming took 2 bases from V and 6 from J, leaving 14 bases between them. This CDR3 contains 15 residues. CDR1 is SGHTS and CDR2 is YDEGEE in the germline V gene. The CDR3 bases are TGTGCCAGCAGCTTTGGGGGGCAGGCTGATGAAAAACTGTTTTTT. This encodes CASSFGGQADEKLFF.

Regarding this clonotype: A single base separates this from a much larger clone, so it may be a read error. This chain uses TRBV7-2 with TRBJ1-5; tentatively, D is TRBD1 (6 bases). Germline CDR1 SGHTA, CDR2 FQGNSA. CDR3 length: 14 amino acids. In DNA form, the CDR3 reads TGTGCCGGCAGCTTGAATCAGGGGACCGGGCCCCAGCATTTT. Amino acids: CAGSLNQGTGPQHF.

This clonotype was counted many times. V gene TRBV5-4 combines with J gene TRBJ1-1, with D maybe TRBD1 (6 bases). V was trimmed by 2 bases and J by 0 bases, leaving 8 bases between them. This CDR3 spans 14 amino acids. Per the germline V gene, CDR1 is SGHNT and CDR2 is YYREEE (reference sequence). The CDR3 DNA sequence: TGTGCCAGCAGCTTTTCAGGGGTGAACACTGAAGCTTTCTTT. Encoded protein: CASSFSGVNTEAFF.